This T cell receptor beta chain appears in the sequencing data of a study of cytomegalovirus exposure and HLA in healthy donors. About this clone: No antigen is known for it. At one end, the junction sequence differs from germline, possibly due to a read error. The same CDR3 also results from other DNA sequences found in this sample.

The study sampled nominally healthy donors, though unrecorded immune exposures were likely. PCR was performed using 60 Vbeta and 13 Jbeta primers. Generated by immunoSEQ multiplex PCR, the TCRdb table keeps only in-frame clones and is missing some. The sample carries about 76,000 clones, about four fifths recorded once. Study conclusions and caveats: Researchers reported that three CMV-associated chains were confirmed in vitro as CMV antigen-specific. There were reportedly fewer N-insertions in an Asian-associated ancestry cluster than the roughly 670-donor mean, in a later analysis. The classifier was said to identify cytomegalovirus status with high specificity and sensitivity.

Sequencing used PBMCs. The receptor's source is a woman aged 40 to 49 in good health and CMV-seropositive.

The CDR3 nucleotides read TGTGCCAGCAGCGTAGGCGGGAGTAGCGACAATGAGCAATTCTTC. This encodes CASSVGGSSDNEQFF. The chain has TRBV9 and TRBJ2-1; TRBD2 agrees at 7 bases. Germline lookup yields CDR1 SGDLS and CDR2 YYNGEE. CDR3 length: 15 residues.